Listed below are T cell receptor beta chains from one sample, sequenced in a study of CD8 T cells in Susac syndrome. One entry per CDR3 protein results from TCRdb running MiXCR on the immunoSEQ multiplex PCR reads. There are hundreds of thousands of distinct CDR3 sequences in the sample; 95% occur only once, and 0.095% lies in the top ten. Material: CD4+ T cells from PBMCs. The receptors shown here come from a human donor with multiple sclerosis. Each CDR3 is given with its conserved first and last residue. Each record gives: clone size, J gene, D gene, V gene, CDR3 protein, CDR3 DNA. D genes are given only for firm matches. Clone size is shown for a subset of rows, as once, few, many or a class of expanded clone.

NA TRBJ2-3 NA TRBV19 CASSFGVTDTQYF TGTGCCAGTAGTTTTGGGGTAACAGATACGCAGTATTTT
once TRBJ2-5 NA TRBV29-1 CSASGGQETQYF TGCAGCGCCTCGGGCGGACAAGAGACCCAGTACTTC
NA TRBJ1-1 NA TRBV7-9 CASRNSGEAFF TGTGCCAGCCGAAATTCGGGGGAGGCTTTCTTT
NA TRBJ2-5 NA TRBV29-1 CSVDSWTGKTRQTQYF TGCAGCGTTGATAGTTGGACGGGAAAGACTCGGCAGACCCAGTACTTC
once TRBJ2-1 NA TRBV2 CASSDSPGLPYNEQFF TGTGCCAGCAGTGACTCCCCGGGCCTCCCTTACAATGAGCAGTTCTTC
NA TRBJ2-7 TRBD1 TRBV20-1 CSATGQVDYEQYF TGCAGTGCTACTGGACAGGTCGACTACGAGCAGTACTTC
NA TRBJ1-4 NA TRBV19 CATGILGQKLFF TGTGCCACTGGGATTCTGGGCCAGAAACTGTTTTTT
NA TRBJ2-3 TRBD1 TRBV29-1 CSGTQGDTQYF TGCAGCGGAACACAGGGGGATACGCAGTATTTT
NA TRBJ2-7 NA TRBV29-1 CSVVDRYEQYF TGCAGCGTTGTCGACAGGTACGAGCAGTACTTC
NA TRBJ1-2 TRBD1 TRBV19 CASSTTGGNGYTF TGTGCCAGTAGTACTACAGGGGGCAATGGCTACACCTTC
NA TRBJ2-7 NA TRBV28 CASREGQLGYEQYF TGTGCCAGCAGGGAGGGACAGCTAGGCTACGAGCAGTACTTC
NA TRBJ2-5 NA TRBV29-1 CSGREQETQYF TGCAGCGGACGGGAACAAGAGACCCAGTACTTC
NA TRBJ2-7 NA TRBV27 CATMDRNSYEQYF TGTGCCACTATGGACAGAAACTCCTACGAGCAGTACTTC
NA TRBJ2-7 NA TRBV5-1 CASSLAGHTYEQYF TGCGCCAGCAGCTTGGCGGGACACACCTACGAGCAGTACTTC
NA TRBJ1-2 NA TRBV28 CASSSATRSGRGGYTF TGTGCCAGCAGTTCCGCAACCCGATCAGGGCGTGGGGGCTACACCTTC